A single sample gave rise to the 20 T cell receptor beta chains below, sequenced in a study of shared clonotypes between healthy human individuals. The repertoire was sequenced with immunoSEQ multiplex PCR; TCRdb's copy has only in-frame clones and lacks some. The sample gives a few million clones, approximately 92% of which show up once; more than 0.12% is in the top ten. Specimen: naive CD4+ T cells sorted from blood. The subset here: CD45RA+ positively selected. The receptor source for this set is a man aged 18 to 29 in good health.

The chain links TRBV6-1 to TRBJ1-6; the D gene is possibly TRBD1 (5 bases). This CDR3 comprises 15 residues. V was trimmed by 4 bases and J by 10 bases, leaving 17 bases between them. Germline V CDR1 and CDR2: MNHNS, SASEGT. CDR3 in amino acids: CASSAWTGGGSPLHF. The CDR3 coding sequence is TGTGCCAGCAGTGCCTGGACGGGGGGTGGCTCACCCCTCCACTTT.

The CDR3 nucleotides are TGTGCCACCTCCCGACAGACAGAGCAAGAGACCCAGTACTTC. It specifies CATSRQTEQETQYF. The chain has TRBV25-1 and TRBJ2-5; TRBD1 might be the D (5 bases). Between the trimmed V and J ends, which lost 10 bases and 2 bases, there was a span of 17 bases. Germline lookup yields CDR1 MGHDK and CDR2 SYGVNS. The CDR3 runs to 14 residues.

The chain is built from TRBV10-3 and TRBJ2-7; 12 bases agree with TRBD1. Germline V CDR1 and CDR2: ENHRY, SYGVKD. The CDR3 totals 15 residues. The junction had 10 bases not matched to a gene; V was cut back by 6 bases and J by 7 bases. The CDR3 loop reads CAIRALGQGAGEQYF. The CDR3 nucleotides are TGTGCCATCAGGGCCTTGGGACAGGGGGCGGGAGAGCAGTACTTC.

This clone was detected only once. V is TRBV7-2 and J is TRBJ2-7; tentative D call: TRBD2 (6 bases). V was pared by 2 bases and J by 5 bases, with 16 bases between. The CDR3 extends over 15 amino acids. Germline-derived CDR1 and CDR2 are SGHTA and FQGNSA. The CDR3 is CASSLLRDFGHEQYF. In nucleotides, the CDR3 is TGTGCCAGCAGCTTATTGCGGGACTTTGGTCACGAGCAGTACTTC.

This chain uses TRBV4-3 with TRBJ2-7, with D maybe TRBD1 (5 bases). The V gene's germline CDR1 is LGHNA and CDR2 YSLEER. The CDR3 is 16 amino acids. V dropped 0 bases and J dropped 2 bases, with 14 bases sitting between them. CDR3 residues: CASSQDLQGLTYEQYF. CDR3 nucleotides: TGCGCCAGCAGCCAAGATCTTCAGGGCCTCACCTACGAGCAGTACTTC.

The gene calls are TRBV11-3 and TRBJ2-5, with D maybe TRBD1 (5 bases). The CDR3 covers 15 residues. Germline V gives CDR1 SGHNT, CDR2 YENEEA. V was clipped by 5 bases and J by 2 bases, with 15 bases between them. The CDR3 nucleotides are TGTGCCAGCAGCCCTAGGGGCGGTGGACAAGAGACCCAGTACTTC. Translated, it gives CASSPRGGGQETQYF.

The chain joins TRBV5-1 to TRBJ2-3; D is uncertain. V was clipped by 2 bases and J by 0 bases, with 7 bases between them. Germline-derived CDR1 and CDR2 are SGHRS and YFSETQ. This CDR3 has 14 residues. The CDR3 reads CASSFTVSTDTQYF. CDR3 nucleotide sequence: TGCGCCAGCAGCTTTACAGTTAGCACAGATACGCAGTATTTT.

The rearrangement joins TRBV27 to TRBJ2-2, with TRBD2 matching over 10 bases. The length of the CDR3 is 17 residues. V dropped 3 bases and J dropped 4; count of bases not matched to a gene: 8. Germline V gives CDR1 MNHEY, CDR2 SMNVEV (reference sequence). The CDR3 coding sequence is TGTGCCAGCAGTTTGTTACTAGCGGGATTGCGCACCGGGGAGCTGTTTTTT. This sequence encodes CASSLLLAGLRTGELFF.

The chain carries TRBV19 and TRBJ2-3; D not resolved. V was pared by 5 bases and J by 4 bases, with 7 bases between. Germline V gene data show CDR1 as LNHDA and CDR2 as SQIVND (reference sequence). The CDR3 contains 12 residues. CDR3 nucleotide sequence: TGTGCCAGTAGTGAGTGGGCAGATACGCAGTATTTT. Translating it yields CASSEWADTQYF. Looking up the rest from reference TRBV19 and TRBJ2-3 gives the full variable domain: DGGITQSPKYLFRKEGQNVTLSCEQNLNHDAMYWYRQDPGQGLRLIYYSQIVNDFQKGDIAEGYSVSREKKESFPLTVTSAQKNPTAFYLCASSEWADTQYFGPGTRLTVL.

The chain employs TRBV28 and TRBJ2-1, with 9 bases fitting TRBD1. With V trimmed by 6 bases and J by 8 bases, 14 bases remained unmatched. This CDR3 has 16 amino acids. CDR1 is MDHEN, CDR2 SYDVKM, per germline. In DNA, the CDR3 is TGTGCCAGCAGCTCAGGACAGGGGAGATTTGGCGATGAGCAGTTCTTC. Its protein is CASSSGQGRFGDEQFF.

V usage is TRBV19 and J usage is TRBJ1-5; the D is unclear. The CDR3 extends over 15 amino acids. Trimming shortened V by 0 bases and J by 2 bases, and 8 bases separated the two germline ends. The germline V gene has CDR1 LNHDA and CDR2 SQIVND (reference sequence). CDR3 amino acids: CASSIEWGGNQPQHF. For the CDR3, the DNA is TGTGCCAGTAGTATAGAATGGGGTGGCAATCAGCCCCAGCATTTT.

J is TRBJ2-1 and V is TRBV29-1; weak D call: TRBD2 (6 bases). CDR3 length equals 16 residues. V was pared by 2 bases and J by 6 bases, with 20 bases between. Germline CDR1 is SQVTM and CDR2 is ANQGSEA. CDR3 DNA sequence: TGCAGCGTTGAAAGCATCGGAGGGAATCGAATCAATGAGCAGTTCTTC. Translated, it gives CSVESIGGNRINEQFF.

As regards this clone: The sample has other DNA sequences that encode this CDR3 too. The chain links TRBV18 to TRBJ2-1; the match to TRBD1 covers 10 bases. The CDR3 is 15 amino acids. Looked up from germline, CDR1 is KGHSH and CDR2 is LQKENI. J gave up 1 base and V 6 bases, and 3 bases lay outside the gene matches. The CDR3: CASSRDRGSYNEQFF. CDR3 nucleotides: TGTGCCAGCTCCCGGGACAGGGGATCCTACAATGAGCAGTTCTTC.

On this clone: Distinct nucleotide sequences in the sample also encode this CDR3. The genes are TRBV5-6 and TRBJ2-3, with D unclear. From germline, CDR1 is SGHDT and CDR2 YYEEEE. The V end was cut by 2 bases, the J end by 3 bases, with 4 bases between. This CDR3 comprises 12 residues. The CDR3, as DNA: TGTGCCAGCAGCTTTCTTACAGATACGCAGTATTTT. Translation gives CASSFLTDTQYF.

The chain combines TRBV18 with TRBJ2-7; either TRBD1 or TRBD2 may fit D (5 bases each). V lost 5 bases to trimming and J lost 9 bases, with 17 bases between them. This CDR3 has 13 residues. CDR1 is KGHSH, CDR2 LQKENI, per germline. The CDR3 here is CASSRDRTDGQYF. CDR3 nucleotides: TGTGCCAGCTCAAGGGACCGGACGGACGGGCAGTACTTC.

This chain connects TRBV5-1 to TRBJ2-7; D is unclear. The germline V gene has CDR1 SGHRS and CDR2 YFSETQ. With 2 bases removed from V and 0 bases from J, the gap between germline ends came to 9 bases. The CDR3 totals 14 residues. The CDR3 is CASSFGLSSYEQYF. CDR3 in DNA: TGCGCCAGCAGCTTCGGTCTAAGCTCCTACGAGCAGTACTTC.

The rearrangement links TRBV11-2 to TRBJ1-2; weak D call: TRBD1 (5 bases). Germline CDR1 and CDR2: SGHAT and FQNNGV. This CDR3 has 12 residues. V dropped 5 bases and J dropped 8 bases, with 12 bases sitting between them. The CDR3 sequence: CASSPMGRGYTF. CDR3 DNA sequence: TGTGCCAGCAGCCCTATGGGGCGAGGCTACACCTTC.

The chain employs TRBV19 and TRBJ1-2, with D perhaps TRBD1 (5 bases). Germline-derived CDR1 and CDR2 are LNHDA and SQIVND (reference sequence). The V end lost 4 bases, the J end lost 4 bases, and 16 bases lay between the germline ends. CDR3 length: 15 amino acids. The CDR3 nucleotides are TGTGCCAGTAGTACTACGGGACGGGCAAGCTATGGCTACACCTTC. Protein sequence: CASSTTGRASYGYTF.

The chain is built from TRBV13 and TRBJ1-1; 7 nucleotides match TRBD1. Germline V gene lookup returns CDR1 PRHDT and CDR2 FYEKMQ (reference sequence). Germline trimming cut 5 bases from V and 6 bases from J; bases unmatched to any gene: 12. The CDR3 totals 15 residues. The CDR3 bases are TGTGCCAGCAGCCCTTCGCAGGGGGTACGTCCTGAAGCTTTCTTT. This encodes CASSPSQGVRPEAFF.

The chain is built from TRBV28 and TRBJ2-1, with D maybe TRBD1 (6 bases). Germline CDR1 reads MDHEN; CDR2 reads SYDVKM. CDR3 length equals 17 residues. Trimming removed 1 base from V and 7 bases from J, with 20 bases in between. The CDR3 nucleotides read TGTGCCAGCAGTTTATTTGGAAGGAAGGGGGTTGGGAATGAGCAGTTCTTC. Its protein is CASSLFGRKGVGNEQFF.